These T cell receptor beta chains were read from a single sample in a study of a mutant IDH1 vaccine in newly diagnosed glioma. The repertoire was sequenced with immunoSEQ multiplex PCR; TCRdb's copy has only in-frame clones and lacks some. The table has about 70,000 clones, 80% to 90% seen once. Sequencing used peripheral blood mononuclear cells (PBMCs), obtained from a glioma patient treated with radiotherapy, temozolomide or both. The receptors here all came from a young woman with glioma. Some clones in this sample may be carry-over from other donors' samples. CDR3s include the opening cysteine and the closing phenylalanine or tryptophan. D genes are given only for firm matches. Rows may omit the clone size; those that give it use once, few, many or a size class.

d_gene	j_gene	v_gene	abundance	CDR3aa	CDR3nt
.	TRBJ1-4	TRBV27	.	CASSLSAGLYEKLFF	TGTGCCAGCAGTTTATCGGCAGGGCTGTATGAAAAACTGTTTTTT
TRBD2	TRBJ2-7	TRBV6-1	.	CASSELAGGPPNYEQYF	TGTGCCAGCAGTGAACTAGCGGGGGGGCCGCCAAACTACGAGCAGTACTTC
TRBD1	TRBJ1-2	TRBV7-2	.	CASSRTGTGIYGYTF	TGTGCCAGCAGCCGTACCGGGACAGGGATCTATGGCTACACCTTC
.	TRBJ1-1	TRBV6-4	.	CASSAGYGTEAFF	TGTGCCAGCAGTGCAGGGTATGGCACTGAAGCTTTCTTT
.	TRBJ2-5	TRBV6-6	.	CASSYSGVGGVPQYF	TGTGCCAGCAGTTATTCAGGGGTGGGTGGAGTGCCCCAGTACTTC
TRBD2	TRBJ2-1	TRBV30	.	CAWSFSGTIDEQFF	TGTGCCTGGAGTTTCAGCGGGACTATCGATGAGCAGTTCTTC
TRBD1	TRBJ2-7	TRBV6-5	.	CASSYRQGRASYEQYF	TGTGCCAGCAGTTACAGACAGGGTAGGGCTTCCTACGAGCAGTACTTC
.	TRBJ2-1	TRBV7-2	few	CASSLQVYNEQFF	TGTGCCAGCAGCTTACAAGTCTACAATGAGCAGTTCTTC
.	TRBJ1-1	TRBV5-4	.	CASSRPGQNTEAFF	TGTGCCAGCAGCAGACCGGGACAGAACACTGAAGCTTTCTTT
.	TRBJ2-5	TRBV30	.	CAWSVGLALETQYF	TGTGCCTGGAGTGTGGGTCTAGCCTTGGAGACCCAGTACTTC
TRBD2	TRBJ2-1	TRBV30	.	CAWTSGGGDEQFF	TGTGCCTGGACTAGCGGGGGAGGAGATGAGCAGTTCTTC
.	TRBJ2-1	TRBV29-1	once	CSGGDLEQFF	TGCAGCGGCGGGGACCTTGAGCAGTTCTTC
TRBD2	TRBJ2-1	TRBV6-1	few	CASSESAGAYNEQFF	TGTGCCAGCAGTGAATCCGCGGGGGCCTACAATGAGCAGTTCTTC
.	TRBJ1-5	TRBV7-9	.	CASSLEAQPQHF	TGTGCCAGCAGCTTAGAAGCGCAGCCCCAGCATTTT
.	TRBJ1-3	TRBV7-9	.	CASSFGALSGNTIYF	TGTGCCAGCAGCTTCGGCGCCCTCTCTGGAAACACCATATATTTT
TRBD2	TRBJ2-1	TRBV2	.	CASSVSGGRNEQFF	TGTGCCAGCAGTGTCTCGGGGGGGAGGAATGAGCAGTTCTTC
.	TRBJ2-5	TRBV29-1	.	CSVGWGNQETQYF	TGCAGCGTTGGGTGGGGGAACCAAGAGACCCAGTACTTC
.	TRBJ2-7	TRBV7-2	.	CASSFRESSYEQYF	TGTGCCAGCAGCTTCCGGGAATCTTCCTACGAGCAGTACTTC
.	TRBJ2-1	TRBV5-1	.	CASSLGSGPGYNEQFF	TGCGCCAGCAGCTTGGGGTCGGGACCAGGCTACAATGAGCAGTTCTTC
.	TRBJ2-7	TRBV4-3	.	CASSLRQASSYEQYF	TGCGCCAGCAGCCTTCGACAGGCTAGCTCCTACGAGCAGTACTTC
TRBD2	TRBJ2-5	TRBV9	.	CASSVDGREQETQYF	TGTGCCAGCAGCGTAGACGGGCGGGAGCAAGAGACCCAGTACTTC
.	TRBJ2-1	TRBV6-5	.	CASHPWGELKNEQFF	TGTGCCAGCCACCCGTGGGGGGAGCTTAAGAATGAGCAGTTCTTC
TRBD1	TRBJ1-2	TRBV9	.	CASSQGQGNSYTF	TGTGCCAGCAGCCAGGGACAGGGGAATAGCTACACCTTC
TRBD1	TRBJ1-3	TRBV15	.	CATSVLTGRNTIYF	TGTGCCACCAGCGTCCTGACAGGGAGAAACACCATATATTTT
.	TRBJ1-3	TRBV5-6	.	CASSFFLSSGNTIYF	TGTGCCAGCAGCTTCTTTTTGAGCTCTGGAAACACCATATATTTT
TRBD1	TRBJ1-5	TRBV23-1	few	CASRDRRDQPQHF	TGCGCCAGCCGGGACAGAAGAGATCAGCCCCAGCATTTT
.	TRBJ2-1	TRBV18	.	CASSLGVNYNEQFF	TGTGCCAGCTCACTGGGTGTTAACTACAATGAGCAGTTCTTC
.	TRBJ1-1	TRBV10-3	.	CAIREQGRTEAFF	TGTGCCATCAGAGAACAGGGCCGCACTGAAGCTTTCTTT
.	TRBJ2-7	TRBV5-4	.	CASSVQGLYEQYF	TGTGCCAGCAGCGTCCAGGGCCTTTACGAGCAGTACTTC
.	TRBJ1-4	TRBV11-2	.	CASSLGVKETNEKLFF	TGTGCCAGCAGCTTAGGTGTGAAGGAAACTAATGAAAAACTGTTTTTT
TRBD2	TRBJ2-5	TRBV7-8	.	CASSLVAGGPETQYF	TGTGCCAGCAGCTTAGTAGCGGGAGGGCCAGAGACCCAGTACTTC
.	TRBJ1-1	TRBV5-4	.	CASSLWGGDTEAFF	TGTGCCAGCAGCTTGTGGGGGGGGGACACTGAAGCTTTCTTT
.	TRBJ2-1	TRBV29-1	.	CSVELGQGRGEQFF	TGCAGCGTTGAATTGGGGCAGGGTCGGGGTGAGCAGTTCTTC
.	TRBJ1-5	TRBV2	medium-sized	CASSVWAGDQPQHF	TGTGCCAGCAGTGTTTGGGCAGGGGATCAGCCCCAGCATTTT
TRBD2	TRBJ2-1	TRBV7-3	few	CASSPNLAGGPHEQFF	TGTGCCAGCAGCCCGAATCTAGCGGGGGGGCCACATGAGCAGTTCTTC
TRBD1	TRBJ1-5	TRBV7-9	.	CASSLEQGIGNQPQHF	TGTGCCAGCAGCTTAGAACAGGGGATAGGCAATCAGCCCCAGCATTTT
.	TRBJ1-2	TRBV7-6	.	CASSLGTDYGYTF	TGTGCCAGCAGCTTAGGGACGGACTATGGCTACACCTTC
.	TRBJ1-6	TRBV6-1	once	CASTLGDYNSPLHF	TGTGCCAGCACCCTAGGGGATTATAATTCACCCCTCCACTTT
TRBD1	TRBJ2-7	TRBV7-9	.	CASSSSGQGSYEQYF	TGTGCCAGCAGCTCCTCGGGACAGGGCTCCTACGAGCAGTACTTC
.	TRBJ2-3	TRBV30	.	CAWSGVDTQYF	TGTGCCTGGAGTGGGGTGGATACGCAGTATTTT
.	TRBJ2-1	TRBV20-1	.	CSARLGGAEFF	TGCAGTGCTAGATTAGGGGGAGCAGAGTTCTTC
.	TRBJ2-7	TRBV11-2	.	CASSPNGGYEQYF	TGTGCCAGCAGTCCGAATGGCGGCTACGAGCAGTACTTC
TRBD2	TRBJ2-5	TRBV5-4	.	CASSRDYQETQYF	TGTGCCAGCAGCAGGGACTATCAAGAGACCCAGTACTTC
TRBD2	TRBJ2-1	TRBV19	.	CASSPIAGGRYNEQFF	TGTGCCAGTAGCCCAATAGCGGGGGGACGCTACAATGAGCAGTTCTTC